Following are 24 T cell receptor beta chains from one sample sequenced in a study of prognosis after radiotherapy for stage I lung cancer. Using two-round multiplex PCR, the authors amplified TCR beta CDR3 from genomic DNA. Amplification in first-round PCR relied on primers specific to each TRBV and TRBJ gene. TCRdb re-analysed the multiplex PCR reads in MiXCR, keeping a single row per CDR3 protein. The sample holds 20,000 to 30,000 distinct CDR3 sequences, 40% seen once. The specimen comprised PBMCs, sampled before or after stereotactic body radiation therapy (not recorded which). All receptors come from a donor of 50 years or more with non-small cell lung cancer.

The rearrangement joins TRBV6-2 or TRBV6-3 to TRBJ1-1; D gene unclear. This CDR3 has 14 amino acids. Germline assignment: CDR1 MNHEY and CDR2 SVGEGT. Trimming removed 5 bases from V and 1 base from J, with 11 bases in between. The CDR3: CASSVRLPNTEAFF. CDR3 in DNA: TGTGCCAGCAGTGTGAGACTGCCGAACACTGAAGCTTTCTTT.

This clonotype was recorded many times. CDR3 protein: CASSPHNNEQFF. CDR3 DNA sequence: TGTGCCAGCAGCCCACATAACAATGAGCAGTTCTTC. The rearrangement links TRBV7-9 to TRBJ2-1; D is undetermined. The germline V and J ends were trimmed by 5 bases and 5 bases, with 7 bases remaining between them. CDR1 is SEHNR, CDR2 FQNEAQ, per germline (reference sequence). The CDR3 sequence is 12 residues long.

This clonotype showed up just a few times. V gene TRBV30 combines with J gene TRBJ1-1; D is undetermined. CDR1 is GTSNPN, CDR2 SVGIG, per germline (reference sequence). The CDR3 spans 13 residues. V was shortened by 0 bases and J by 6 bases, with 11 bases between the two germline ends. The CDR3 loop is CAWSVGRGSEAFF. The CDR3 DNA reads TGTGCCTGGAGTGTGGGTCGGGGATCTGAAGCTTTCTTT.

The CDR3 reads CASSLGQRGTQYF. The DNA of the CDR3 is TGCGCCAGCAGCTTGGGACAGAGGGGGACCCAGTACTTC. This chain connects TRBV5-1 to TRBJ2-5; tentatively, D is TRBD1 or TRBD2 (5 bases each). The CDR3 totals 13 residues. The germline V gene encodes CDR1 SGHRS and CDR2 YFSETQ. V lost 0 bases, J lost 7 bases, and 10 bases lay in between. Based on the CDR3 plus reference TRBV5-1 and TRBJ2-5, the full variable domain is KAGVTQTPRYLIKTRGQQVTLSCSPISGHRSVSWYQQTPGQGLQFLFEYFSETQRNKGNFPGRFSGRQFSNSRSEMNVSTLELGDSALYLCASSLGQRGTQYFGPGTRLLVL.

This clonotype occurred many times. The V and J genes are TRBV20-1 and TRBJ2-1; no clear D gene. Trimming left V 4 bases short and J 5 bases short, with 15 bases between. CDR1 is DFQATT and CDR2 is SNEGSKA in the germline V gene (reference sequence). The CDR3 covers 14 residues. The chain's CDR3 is CSAMVQTPDNEQFF. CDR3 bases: TGCAGTGCTATGGTTCAGACCCCCGACAATGAGCAGTTCTTC.

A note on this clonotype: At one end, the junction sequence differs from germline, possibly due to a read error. Here the CDR3 reads CANSRGGASETQYF. CDR3 nucleotides: TGCGCCAACAGCCGCGGTGGGGCCTCGGAGACCCAGTACTTC. V and J are TRBV5-1 and TRBJ2-5; possibly TRBD1 for D (5 bases). The CDR3 is 14 amino acids. Germline values: CDR1 SGHRS, CDR2 YFSETQ.

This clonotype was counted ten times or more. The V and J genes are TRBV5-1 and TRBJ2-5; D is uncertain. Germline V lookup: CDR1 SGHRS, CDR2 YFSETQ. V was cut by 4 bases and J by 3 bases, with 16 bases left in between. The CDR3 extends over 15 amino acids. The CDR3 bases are TGCGCCAGCAGCCCCTCTCGGGCGGTCGAAGAGACCCAGTACTTC. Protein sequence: CASSPSRAVEETQYF.

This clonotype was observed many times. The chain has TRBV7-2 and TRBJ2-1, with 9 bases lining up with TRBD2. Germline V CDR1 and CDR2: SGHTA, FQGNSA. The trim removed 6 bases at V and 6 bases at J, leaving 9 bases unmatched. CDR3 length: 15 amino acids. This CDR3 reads CASRLSGRDSNEQFF. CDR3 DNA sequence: TGTGCCAGCAGACTTAGCGGGAGAGACTCCAATGAGCAGTTCTTC.

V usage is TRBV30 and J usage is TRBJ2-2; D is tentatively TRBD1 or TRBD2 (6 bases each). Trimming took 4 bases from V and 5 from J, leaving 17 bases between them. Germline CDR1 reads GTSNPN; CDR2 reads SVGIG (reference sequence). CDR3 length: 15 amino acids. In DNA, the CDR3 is TGTGCCTGGAATCCTTCGGGGGCTTTTACCGGGGAGCTGTTTTTT. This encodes CAWNPSGAFTGELFF.

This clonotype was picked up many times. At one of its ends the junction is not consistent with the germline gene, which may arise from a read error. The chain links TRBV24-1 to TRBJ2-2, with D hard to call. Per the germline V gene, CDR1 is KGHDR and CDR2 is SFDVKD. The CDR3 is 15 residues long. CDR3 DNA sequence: TGTGCCACCAATGATAGTGTCTTGAACACCGGGGAGCTGTTTTTT. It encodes CATNDSVLNTGELFF.

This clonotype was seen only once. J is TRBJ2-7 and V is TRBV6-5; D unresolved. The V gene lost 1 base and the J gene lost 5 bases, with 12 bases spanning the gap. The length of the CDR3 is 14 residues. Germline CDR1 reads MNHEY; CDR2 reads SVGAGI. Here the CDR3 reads CASSYFDQSHEQYF. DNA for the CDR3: TGTGCCAGCAGTTACTTTGACCAGTCCCACGAGCAGTACTTC.

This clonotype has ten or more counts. CDR3: CASSPPGGGNEQFF. The CDR3 DNA sequence: TGTGCCAGCAGCCCCCCCGGGGGGGGAAATGAGCAGTTCTTC. This chain connects TRBV3-1 to TRBJ2-1, with 8 positions matching TRBD2. This CDR3 is 14 amino acids long. Germline trimming cut 4 bases from V and 7 bases from J; bases unmatched to any gene: 6. Germline CDR1 is LGHDT and CDR2 is YNNKEL (reference sequence).

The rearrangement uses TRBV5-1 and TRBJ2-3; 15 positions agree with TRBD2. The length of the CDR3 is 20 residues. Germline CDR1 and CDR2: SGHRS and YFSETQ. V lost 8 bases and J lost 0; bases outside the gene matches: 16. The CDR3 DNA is TGCGCCAGTATTTACCTTGGGGGGACTAGCGGGAGGTCTAGCACAGATACGCAGTATTTT. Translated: CASIYLGGTSGRSSTDTQYF.

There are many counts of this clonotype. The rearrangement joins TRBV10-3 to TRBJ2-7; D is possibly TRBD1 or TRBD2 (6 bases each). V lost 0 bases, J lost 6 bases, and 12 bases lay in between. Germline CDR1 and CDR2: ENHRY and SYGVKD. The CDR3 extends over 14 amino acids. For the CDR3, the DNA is TGTGCCATCAGTGAGTCGATAAGGGGGGTCGAGCAGTACTTC. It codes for CAISESIRGVEQYF.

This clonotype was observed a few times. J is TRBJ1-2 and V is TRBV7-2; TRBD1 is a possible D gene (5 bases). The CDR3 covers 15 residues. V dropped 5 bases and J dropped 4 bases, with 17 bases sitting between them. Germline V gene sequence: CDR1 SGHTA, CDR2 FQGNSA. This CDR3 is CASSGAGGTGYGYTF. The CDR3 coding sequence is TGTGCCAGCAGCGGGGCCGGGGGAACTGGCTATGGCTACACCTTC.

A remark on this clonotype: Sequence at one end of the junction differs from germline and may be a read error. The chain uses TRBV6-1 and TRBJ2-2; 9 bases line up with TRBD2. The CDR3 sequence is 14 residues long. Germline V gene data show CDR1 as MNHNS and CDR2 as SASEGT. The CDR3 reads CASMGLAFTGELFF. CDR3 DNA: TGTGCCAGCATGGGACTAGCTTTTACCGGTGAGCTGTTTTTT.

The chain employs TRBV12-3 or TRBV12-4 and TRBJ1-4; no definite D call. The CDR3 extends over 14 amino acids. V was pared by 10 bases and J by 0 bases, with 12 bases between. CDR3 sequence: CAISRYSTNEKLFF. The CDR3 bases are TGTGCCATCAGCCGATATTCAACTAATGAAAAACTGTTTTTT.

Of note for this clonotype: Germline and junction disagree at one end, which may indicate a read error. The CDR3: CASSDPRLDGHTF. The CDR3 DNA reads as TGTGCCAGCAGCGACCCGAGACTAGATGGCCACACCTTC. The chain has TRBV7-8 and TRBJ1-2; D gene uncertain. The CDR3 contains 13 residues. Germline CDR1 and CDR2: SGHVS and FQNEAQ. The whole variable domain, filled in from reference TRBV7-8 and TRBJ1-2, reads GAGVSQSPRYKVAKRGQDVALRCDPISGHVSLFWYQQALGQGPEFLTYFQNEAQLDKSGLPSDRFFAERPEGSVSTLKIQRTQQEDSAVYLCASSDPRLDGHTFGSGTRLTVV.

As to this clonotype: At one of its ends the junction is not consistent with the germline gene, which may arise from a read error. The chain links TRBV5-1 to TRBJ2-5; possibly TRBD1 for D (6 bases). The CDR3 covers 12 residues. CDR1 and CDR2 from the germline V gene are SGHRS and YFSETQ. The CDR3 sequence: CASSQDRETQYF. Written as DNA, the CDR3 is TGCGCCAGCAGCCAGGACAGAGAGACACAGTACTTC. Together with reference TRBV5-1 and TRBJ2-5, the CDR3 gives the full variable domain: KAGVTQTPRYLIKTRGQQVTLSCSPISGHRSVSWYQQTPGQGLQFLFEYFSETQRNKGNFPGRFSGRQFSNSRSEMNVSTLELGDSALYLCASSQDRETQYFGPGTRLLVL.

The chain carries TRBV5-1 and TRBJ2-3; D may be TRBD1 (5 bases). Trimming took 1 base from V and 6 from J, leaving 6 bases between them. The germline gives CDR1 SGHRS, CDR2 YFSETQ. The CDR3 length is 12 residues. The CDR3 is CASSLRGDTQYF. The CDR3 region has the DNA TGCGCCAGCAGCTTGAGGGGTGATACGCAGTATTTT.

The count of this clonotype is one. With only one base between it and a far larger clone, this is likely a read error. The CDR3 DNA is TGTGCCAGCAGTTACGCGGGGCACAATCAAGAGACCCAGTACTTC. Amino acids: CASSYAGHNQETQYF. The chain uses TRBV6-4 and TRBJ2-5; a possible D gene is TRBD2 (6 bases). The CDR3 runs to 15 residues. V gave up 5 bases and J gave up 2 bases, with 15 bases separating them. Germline CDR1 reads MRHNA; CDR2 reads SNTAGT.

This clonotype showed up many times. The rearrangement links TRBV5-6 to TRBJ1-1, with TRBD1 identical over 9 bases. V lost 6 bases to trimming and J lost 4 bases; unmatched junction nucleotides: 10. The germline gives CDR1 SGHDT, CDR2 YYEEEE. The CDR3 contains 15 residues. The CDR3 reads CASIVQGAGSTEAFF. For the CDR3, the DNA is TGTGCCAGCATAGTACAGGGGGCTGGGAGCACTGAAGCTTTCTTT. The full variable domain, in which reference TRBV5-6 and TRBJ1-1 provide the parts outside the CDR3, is DAGVTQSPTHLIKTRGQQVTLRCSPKSGHDTVSWYQQALGQGPQFIFQYYEEEERQRGNFPDRFSGHQFPNYSSELNVNALLLGDSALYLCASIVQGAGSTEAFFGQGTRLTVV.

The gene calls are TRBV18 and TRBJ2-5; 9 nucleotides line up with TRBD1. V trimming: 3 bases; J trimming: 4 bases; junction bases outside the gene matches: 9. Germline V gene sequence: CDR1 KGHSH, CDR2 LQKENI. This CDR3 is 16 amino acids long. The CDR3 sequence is CASSPINRGLGETQYF. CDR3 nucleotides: TGTGCCAGCTCACCTATTAACAGGGGGCTGGGAGAGACCCAGTACTTC.

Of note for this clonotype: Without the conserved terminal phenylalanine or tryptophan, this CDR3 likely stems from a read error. The CDR3 region is CASSQPGGAGWTQYL. Here the CDR3 DNA reads TGTGCCAGCAGCCAACCTGGAGGAGCAGGCTGGACCCAGTACCTC. The V gene is TRBV3-1, the J gene TRBJ2-5, with a possible D match to TRBD2 (5 bases). Trimming stripped 2 bases from V and 7 bases from J, with 17 bases between. CDR1 LGHDT and CDR2 YNNKEL come from the germline V gene (reference sequence). This CDR3 contains 15 residues.